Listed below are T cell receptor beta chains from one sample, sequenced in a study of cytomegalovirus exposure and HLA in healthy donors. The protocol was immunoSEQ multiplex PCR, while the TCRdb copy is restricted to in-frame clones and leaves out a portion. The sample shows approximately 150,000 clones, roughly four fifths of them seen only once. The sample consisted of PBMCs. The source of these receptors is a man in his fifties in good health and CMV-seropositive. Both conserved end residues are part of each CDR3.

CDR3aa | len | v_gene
CASSLGGARLNAQYF | 15 | TRBV5-1
CATSREGWGWDDQPQHF | 17 | TRBV15
CASSKLDRGPFSNQPQHF | 18 | TRBV21-1
CASSLGGAPNTEAFF | 15 | TRBV13
CASSLARGRGNQPQHF | 16 | TRBV7-2
CASSQIAGSQETQYF | 15 | TRBV4-2
CASSVTGNNYGYTF | 14 | TRBV5-1
CASSLAGDLAGWPKDYEQYF | 20 | TRBV7-2
CASTGGADEKLFF | 13 | TRBV28
CASSLSSDSLNEQFF | 15 | TRBV7-3
CASSSGRLAGGREETQYF | 18 | TRBV5-1
CASSLFRGVHEQYF | 14 | TRBV13
CASSDSGGRQHF | 12 | TRBV6-5
CASRSFEKLFF | 11 | TRBV28
CASKGSAYNEQFF | 13 | TRBV25-1
CASSFRVTNYGYTF | 14 | TRBV5-6
CASSAGTGDQPQHF | 14 | TRBV5-1
CATSRDWGGDRYEQYF | 16 | TRBV15
CASSTQGASTDTQYF | 15 | TRBV6-1
CASSLLAGGADTQYF | 15 | TRBV7-9
CASTPPVNTEAFF | 13 | TRBV28
CASSQRQFGNTIYF | 14 | TRBV14
CASSLEGARETQYF | 14 | TRBV7-8
CASTMGQGAYNEQFF | 15 | TRBV28
CASSQERLAGRAYEQYF | 17 | TRBV4-3
CASSTNSGTGFHEQYF | 16 | TRBV21-1
CAIGTSTYEQYF | 12 | TRBV10-3
CASSTMGGEETQYF | 14 | TRBV7-8
CASRVQGGGEKLFF | 14 | TRBV6-5
CASSAPGQGASEAFF | 15 | TRBV7-8
CASSLASVDEQFF | 13 | TRBV11-1
CASSLDRSASGRNEQFF | 17 | TRBV7-9
CASSQEVWRPQETQYF | 16 | TRBV14
CASSSGIYEQYF | 12 | TRBV28
CASSLVGVGYEQYF | 14 | TRBV5-1
CASSIGTGKTYEQYF | 15 | TRBV19
CASSPPGQGSNYGYTF | 16 | TRBV7-9
CASSEGQGVAYEQYF | 15 | TRBV6-1
CASSESNTDTQYF | 13 | TRBV25-1
CASSYDGSGNTGELFF | 16 | TRBV6-5
CASSLGATSTDTQYF | 15 | TRBV11-3
CASSSTGGQGETQYF | 15 | TRBV6-5
CASSLAGDRGETQYF | 15 | TRBV5-6
CASRLRQLTDTQYF | 14 | TRBV6-5
CASSDRWYTQYF | 12 | TRBV7-2
CASSSRFLGEDTEAFF | 16 | TRBV18